Below, 25 T cell receptor beta chains from the same sample are listed, as sequenced in a study of identical twins. Each CDR3 protein gets one entry after TCRdb re-called the 5' RACE reads with MiXCR. The repertoire consists of about 300,000 distinct CDR3 sequences, with around an eighth occurring once and the leading ten covering approximately 7.5%. These same data were also listed under a study on yellow fever vaccine responses in identical twins.

Sequencing was performed on CD8+ T cells sorted from blood. The receptors stem from a woman between 18 and 30 years old in good health.

This clonotype has a handful of counts. The chain joins TRBV2 to TRBJ1-4; no clear D. Trimming took 2 bases from V and 8 from J, leaving 6 bases between them. The germline gives CDR1 SNHLY, CDR2 FYNNEI. There are 12 residues in the CDR3. CDR3 DNA sequence: TGTGCCAGCAGTGAATTACTCGAAAAACTGTTTTTT. Translated, it gives CASSELLEKLFF.

Only a few counts were recorded for this clonotype. The chain combines TRBV5-1 with TRBJ1-1; D gene ambiguous. V was shortened by 0 bases and J by 1 base, with 7 bases between the two germline ends. This CDR3 has 14 amino acids. Germline V CDR1 and CDR2: SGHRS, YFSETQ. Here the CDR3 reads CASSLVPENTEAFF. In DNA, the CDR3 is TGCGCCAGCAGCTTGGTTCCGGAGAACACTGAAGCTTTCTTT.

The chain combines TRBV5-1 with TRBJ1-1, with D maybe TRBD1 (5 bases). Germline CDR1 is SGHRS and CDR2 is YFSETQ. With 0 bases removed from V and 6 bases from J, the gap between germline ends came to 12 bases. The CDR3 has 14 amino acids. The CDR3 here is CASSLELGDPEAFF. The CDR3 coding sequence is TGCGCCAGCAGCTTGGAGTTAGGGGACCCTGAAGCTTTCTTT. The entire variable domain, with the rest obtained from reference TRBV5-1 and TRBJ1-1, is as follows: KAGVTQTPRYLIKTRGQQVTLSCSPISGHRSVSWYQQTPGQGLQFLFEYFSETQRNKGNFPGRFSGRQFSNSRSEMNVSTLELGDSALYLCASSLELGDPEAFFGQGTRLTVV.

The V gene is TRBV28, the J gene TRBJ2-7; 11 positions agree with TRBD2. The CDR3 consists of 21 residues. V shed 4 bases and J 3 bases; nucleotides not matched to a gene: 23. Germline CDR1 MDHEN, CDR2 SYDVKM. CDR3 DNA sequence: TGTGCCAGCAGTTCTTATGTAGGGGGCGGACCACTAGCGGGAGTGCTCTACGAGCAGTACTTC. Its translation is CASSSYVGGGPLAGVLYEQYF.

There are a few counts of this clonotype. The chain carries TRBV7-9 and TRBJ2-1; 7 bases are a match to TRBD2. The ends lost 3 bases at V and 10 bases at J; junction bases unmatched: 12. The CDR3 is 15 amino acids. The germline V gene has CDR1 SEHNR and CDR2 FQNEAQ (reference sequence). For the CDR3, the DNA is TGTGCCAGCAGCTTGGGGGGGACCTCCTTGTGGGAGCAGTTCTTC. Translation: CASSLGGTSLWEQFF.

The chain employs TRBV5-1 and TRBJ1-1; the D gene is possibly TRBD1 (6 bases). Germline V gene data show CDR1 as SGHRS and CDR2 as YFSETQ. CDR3 size: 13 residues. Trimming took 1 base from V and 3 from J, leaving 7 bases between them. CDR3 DNA sequence: TGCGCCAGCAGCTTGAACAGGGACACTGAAGCTTTCTTT. The encoded protein is CASSLNRDTEAFF.

This clonotype has more than one count but fewer than ten. The rearrangement links TRBV5-1 to TRBJ1-1; D not certain. CDR3 length equals 14 residues. V lost 4 bases to trimming and J lost 4 bases, with 14 bases between them. Germline loops: CDR1 SGHRS, CDR2 YFSETQ. The CDR3 loop is CASSPYPTATEAFF. The DNA for the CDR3 is TGCGCCAGCAGCCCCTACCCGACGGCCACTGAAGCTTTCTTT.

The table lists this clonotype with a few counts. The chain combines TRBV20-1 with TRBJ2-1, with D perhaps matching TRBD1 or TRBD2 (5 bases each). In germline, CDR1 is DFQATT, CDR2 SNEGSKA (reference sequence). V lost 0 bases and J lost 1, with 16 bases in between. The CDR3 length is 17 residues. In DNA form, the CDR3 reads TGCAGTGCTAGAGATTGGATCAGGGAGTCATCCTACAATGAGCAGTTCTTC. Protein: CSARDWIRESSYNEQFF.

This clonotype occurred a few times. The rearrangement uses TRBV9 and TRBJ2-5, with 8 bases that match TRBD2. Trimming cost V 3 bases and J 5 bases; bases outside gene matches: 9. CDR1 SGDLS and CDR2 YYNGEE come from the germline V gene. This CDR3 is built from 15 residues. As DNA, the CDR3 is TGTGCCAGCAGCGCAGTAGGCGGGGGGATGGAGACCCAGTACTTC. Amino acids: CASSAVGGGMETQYF.

V is TRBV5-6 and J is TRBJ2-1, with TRBD2 identical over 13 bases. Germline V CDR1 and CDR2: SGHDT, YYEEEE. The J segment lost 10 bases and the V segment lost 0 bases, leaving 4 bases of the junction unmatched. CDR3 size: 15 residues. This chain's CDR3 is CASSLGGLAGTEQFF. CDR3 coding DNA: TGTGCCAGCAGCTTGGGGGGACTAGCGGGGACAGAGCAGTTCTTC.

V and J are TRBV12-3 or TRBV12-4 and TRBJ2-5; TRBD1 matches 7 bases. This CDR3 region has 16 residues. The V gene end was trimmed by 3 bases and the J gene end by 3 bases; junction bases not matched to a gene: 10. Here the CDR3 reads CASSFPRTGEKETQYF. CDR3 bases: TGTGCCAGCAGTTTCCCTCGGACAGGAGAAAAAGAGACCCAGTACTTC.

The CDR3 DNA reads TGTGCCATCAGTGAGTCGGTGGGTTTTGTGACTTACGAGCAGTACTTC. Encoded protein: CAISESVGFVTYEQYF. V gene TRBV10-3 combines with J gene TRBJ2-7; unclear D gene. This CDR3 region has 16 residues. The V end lost 0 bases, the J end lost 4 bases, and 16 bases lay between the germline ends. The germline V gene has CDR1 ENHRY and CDR2 SYGVKD.

The chain combines TRBV19 with TRBJ2-1; D unresolved. The CDR3 has 15 residues. Germline V CDR1 and CDR2: LNHDA, SQIVND (reference sequence). V was cut by 0 bases and J by 1 base, with 7 bases left in between. The CDR3 is CASSIEGLSYNEQFF. The DNA of the CDR3 is TGTGCCAGTAGTATAGAAGGATTGTCCTACAATGAGCAGTTCTTC.

This clonotype was observed a handful of times. The chain is built from TRBV7-9 and TRBJ2-1; D gene unclear. Germline V gene sequence: CDR1 SEHNR, CDR2 FQNEAQ (reference sequence). The germline V and J ends were trimmed by 7 bases and 3 bases, with 19 bases remaining between them. The CDR3 runs 16 residues. The CDR3 loop is CASIQTLTKDYNEQFF. The DNA for the CDR3 is TGTGCCAGCATACAAACCTTGACCAAGGACTACAATGAGCAGTTCTTC.

The chain combines TRBV20-1 with TRBJ2-3; 9 positions agree with TRBD2. The trim removed 1 base at V and 4 bases at J, leaving 6 bases unmatched. Germline-derived CDR1 and CDR2 are DFQATT and SNEGSKA (reference sequence). CDR3 length equals 15 residues. The CDR3 DNA follows: TGCAGTGCTAGAGTGGGGGTAGCGGGAGCAGATACGCAGTATTTT. It translates to CSARVGVAGADTQYF.

This clonotype was seen only a few times. The chain combines TRBV29-1 with TRBJ2-3; 9 bases fit TRBD2. CDR1 SQVTM and CDR2 ANQGSEA come from the germline V gene. V lost 0 bases to trimming and J lost 6 bases; unmatched junction nucleotides: 7. This CDR3 is 15 amino acids long. The CDR3 sequence: CSVEDRGGREDTQYF. The DNA for the CDR3 is TGCAGCGTTGAAGATCGAGGCGGGAGGGAGGATACGCAGTATTTT.

This clonotype appeared a few times. The gene calls are TRBV29-1 and TRBJ1-1; D gene ambiguous. CDR1 is SQVTM, CDR2 ANQGSEA, per germline. The ends were cut back, 3 bases at V and 3 bases at J, with 8 bases in the middle. The CDR3 totals 12 residues. Here the CDR3 reads CSVDLGDTEAFF. DNA for the CDR3: TGCAGCGTTGATCTTGGGGACACTGAAGCTTTCTTT. Based on the CDR3 plus reference TRBV29-1 and TRBJ1-1, the full variable domain is SAVISQKPSRDICQRGTSLTIQCQVDSQVTMMFWYRQQPGQSLTLIATANQGSEATYESGFVIDKFPISRPNLTFSTLTVSNMSPEDSSIYLCSVDLGDTEAFFGQGTRLTVV.

There are many counts of this clonotype. V and J are TRBV2 and TRBJ2-5; TRBD2 aligns across 8 bases. The CDR3 has 15 residues. V lost 2 bases, J lost 1 base, and 3 bases stayed unmatched. Germline V lookup: CDR1 SNHLY, CDR2 FYNNEI. For the CDR3, the DNA is TGTGCCAGCAGTGAATTCCGGGGGGGCCAAGAGACCCAGTACTTC. This codes for CASSEFRGGQETQYF.

At least ten counts were recorded for this clonotype. CDR3 loop: CASSLERQNPYEQYF. CDR3 coding DNA: TGTGCCAGCAGCTTAGAGCGACAGAATCCCTACGAGCAGTACTTC. This chain connects TRBV13 to TRBJ2-7; maybe TRBD1 (5 bases). The CDR3 spans 15 residues. Germline CDR1 PRHDT, CDR2 FYEKMQ (reference sequence). The germline V and J ends were trimmed by 1 base and 2 bases, with 12 bases remaining between them. Filled out from reference TRBV13 and TRBJ2-7, the complete variable domain reads AAGVIQSPRHLIKEKRETATLKCYPIPRHDTVYWYQQGPGQDPQFLISFYEKMQSDKGSIPDRFSAQQFSDYHSELNMSSLELGDSALYFCASSLERQNPYEQYFGPGTRLTVT.

This sequence joins TRBV7-3 and TRBJ2-5; possibly TRBD2 for D (5 bases). CDR3 size: 16 residues. Between the trimmed V and J ends, which lost 0 bases and 0 bases, there was a span of 11 bases. The germline V gene has CDR1 SGHTA and CDR2 FQGTGA. The CDR3 region is CASSLTRGTHQETQYF. The CDR3 DNA reads TGTGCCAGCAGCTTAACCCGGGGTACTCACCAAGAGACCCAGTACTTC.

V usage is TRBV7-8 and J usage is TRBJ2-6; TRBD1 matches 12 bases. V gave up 2 bases and J gave up 1 base; unmatched junction bases: 9. The CDR3 loop spans 20 amino acids. CDR1 is SGHVS, CDR2 FQNEAQ, per germline. DNA of the CDR3: TGTGCCAGCAGCTTAAGGGGACAGGGGGCTGTATGGTCTGGGGCCAACGTCCTGACTTTC. Encoded protein: CASSLRGQGAVWSGANVLTF.

This clonotype was observed a few times. The V and J genes are TRBV5-1 and TRBJ2-1, with D possibly being TRBD2 (6 bases). Germline V lookup: CDR1 SGHRS, CDR2 YFSETQ. V was shortened by 4 bases and J by 7 bases, with 21 bases between the two germline ends. This CDR3 is built from 16 residues. The CDR3 DNA sequence: TGCGCCAGCAGCCCGTCTTGGGGGAGGCCGGGGAATGAGCAGTTCTTC. It encodes CASSPSWGRPGNEQFF.

In its sample, this clonotype was seen a few times. This chain links TRBV7-9 with TRBJ1-1; 8 nucleotides line up with TRBD1. Germline CDR1 is SEHNR and CDR2 is FQNEAQ (reference sequence). The CDR3 covers 17 residues. V trimming: 5 bases; J trimming: 3 bases; junction bases outside the gene matches: 14. The CDR3, as DNA: TGTGCCAGCAGCACCGACAGGGGAGGTGTGCTGGACACTGAAGCTTTCTTT. Residues: CASSTDRGGVLDTEAFF.

The chain joins TRBV5-6 to TRBJ2-5, with a possible D match to TRBD1 (5 bases). The CDR3 has 14 amino acids. Germline V gene data show CDR1 as SGHDT and CDR2 as YYEEEE. Trimming took 0 bases from V and 0 from J, leaving 6 bases between them. The CDR3 region has the DNA TGTGCCAGCAGCTTGGGACAGCACCAAGAGACCCAGTACTTC. Protein sequence: CASSLGQHQETQYF.

On this clonotype: One end of the junction varies from germline; a read error may be responsible. The chain is built from TRBV7-9 and TRBJ2-7; D perhaps matches TRBD2 (5 bases). Germline V gives CDR1 SEHNR, CDR2 FQNEAQ (reference sequence). This CDR3 region has 15 residues. For the CDR3, the DNA is TGTACCAGCAGTTACGCCGGGATCCACTCCTACGAGCAGTACTTC. The encoded protein is CTSSYAGIHSYEQYF. The variable domain in full, completed from reference TRBV7-9 and TRBJ2-7, reads DTGVSQNPRHKITKRGQNVTFRCDPISEHNRLYWYRQTLGQGPEFLTYFQNEAQLEKSRLLSDRFSAERPKGSFSTLEIQRTEQGDSAMYLCTSSYAGIHSYEQYFGPGTRLTVT.